Shown below are 30 T cell receptor beta chains from a single sample sequenced in a study of cytomegalovirus exposure and HLA in healthy donors. Both 60 Vbeta primers and 13 Jbeta primers went into the PCR. Produced via immunoSEQ multiplex PCR; TCRdb's table is partial and in-frame only. Here the sample spans about 170,000 clones, 82% being singletons. Sequencing input: PBMCs. All receptors derive from a male donor in good health and CMV-seronegative.

A few counts support this clone. This chain uses TRBV29-1 with TRBJ1-2, with a possible D match to TRBD1 (5 bases). Germline V gene data show CDR1 as SQVTM and CDR2 as ANQGSEA. V shed 5 bases and J shed 8 bases, with 15 bases lying between them. The CDR3 has 12 amino acids. This CDR3 is CSVLWGVWGYTF. For the CDR3, the DNA is TGCAGCGTTCTATGGGGGGTATGGGGCTACACCTTC.

The J gene is TRBJ1-1, the V gene TRBV27; 8 nucleotides align to TRBD1. The CDR3 runs 18 residues. V was clipped by 1 base and J by 0 bases; unmatched bases: 10. CDR1 is MNHEY and CDR2 is SMNVEV in the germline V gene (reference sequence). The CDR3 is CASSLWAGGRVVNTEAFF. DNA of the CDR3: TGTGCCAGCAGTTTATGGGCAGGGGGCAGGGTGGTGAACACTGAAGCTTTCTTT.

In this sample, this clone turned up a few times. The V gene is TRBV6-1, the J gene TRBJ1-4; D gene ambiguous. The CDR3 has 13 amino acids. V was cut by 7 bases and J by 4 bases, with 10 bases left in between. Germline CDR1 is MNHNS and CDR2 is SASEGT. In DNA form, the CDR3 reads TGTGCCAGCACGGGTAGCCTTAATGAAAAACTGTTTTTT. This encodes CASTGSLNEKLFF.

This chain links TRBV28 with TRBJ2-7; 11 positions match TRBD2. The CDR3 is 13 amino acids. The junction had 4 bases not matched to a gene; V was cut back by 5 bases and J by 7 bases. From germline, CDR1 is MDHEN and CDR2 SYDVKM. The CDR3 loop reads CASSTSGRNEQYF. CDR3 bases: TGTGCCAGCAGTACTAGCGGGAGAAATGAGCAGTACTTC.

The chain employs TRBV21-1 and TRBJ2-7; the D call in the table, TRBD1, was not verified against the DNA. TRBV21-1 is deemed a pseudogene. CDR3 length: 15 amino acids. CDR3 in amino acids: CASSVKPGVRYEQYF. The CDR3, as DNA: TGTGCCAGCAGCGTTAAGCCAGGGGTTCGCTACGAGCAGTACTTC.

The V and J genes are TRBV30 and TRBJ2-1; TRBD2 is a possible D gene (7 bases). V gave up 3 bases and J gave up 13 bases, with 22 bases separating them. The length of the CDR3 is 14 residues. Germline assignment: CDR1 GTSNPN and CDR2 SVGIG (reference sequence). This CDR3 reads CAWRGLGGTLGQFF. The CDR3 DNA sequence: TGTGCCTGGAGGGGCCTCGGGGGGACATTGGGACAGTTCTTC. The full variable domain, with the rest looked up from reference TRBV30 and TRBJ2-1, is SQTIHQWPATLVQPVGSPLSLECTVEGTSNPNLYWYRQAAGRGLQLLFYSVGIGQISSEVPQNLSASRPQDRQFILSSKKLLLSDSGFYLCAWRGLGGTLGQFFGPGTRLTVL.

The V and J genes are TRBV6-1 and TRBJ1-3; TRBD1 matches 7 bases. Germline CDR1 reads MNHNS; CDR2 reads SASEGT. The CDR3 covers 14 residues. The V gene end was trimmed by 6 bases and the J gene end by 0 bases; junction bases not matched to a gene: 2. The CDR3 region has the DNA TGTGCCAGCAGGCAGGGGGGCTCTGGAAACACCATATATTTT. Amino acid sequence: CASRQGGSGNTIYF.

This clone was counted between two and nine times. The chain combines TRBV10-2 with TRBJ1-1; no reliable D call. CDR3 length: 11 amino acids. Deletions cut 9 bases from V and 4 bases from J, with 9 bases between. The germline V gene encodes CDR1 WSHSY and CDR2 SAAADI. CDR3 protein: CASAEGTEAFF. The DNA for the CDR3 is TGCGCCAGTGCGGAGGGCACTGAAGCTTTCTTT.

The rearrangement uses TRBV19 and TRBJ2-1; TRBD1 aligns across 8 bases. V shed 8 bases, J shed 7 bases, and the junction held 13 bases outside the gene matches. The length of the CDR3 is 15 residues. Per the germline V gene, CDR1 is LNHDA and CDR2 is SQIVND (reference sequence). CDR3 in DNA: TGTGCCAGTCGATTAGGACAGGGCCCATGGAATGAGCAGTTCTTC. Amino acid sequence: CASRLGQGPWNEQFF.

The genes are TRBV18 and TRBJ2-2; perhaps TRBD2 as D (5 bases). Trimming stripped 1 base from V and 6 bases from J, with 12 bases between. CDR3 length equals 15 residues. Germline CDR1 and CDR2: KGHSH and LQKENI. The CDR3 sequence: CASSPQEGVAGELFF. In nucleotides, the CDR3 is TGTGCCAGCTCACCACAAGAGGGTGTCGCCGGGGAGCTGTTTTTT.

This rearrangement joins TRBV2 to TRBJ1-2; TRBD1 matches at 7 bases. V lost 4 bases, J lost 13 bases, and 12 bases stayed unmatched. CDR3 length: 13 amino acids. Germline-derived CDR1 and CDR2 are SNHLY and FYNNEI. The CDR3 is CASSGSTRGLSTF. The DNA of the CDR3 is TGTGCCAGCAGTGGATCTACTAGGGGGCTCTCCACCTTC.

The genes are TRBV28 and TRBJ2-2, with 8 bases aligning to TRBD1. The CDR3 length is 16 residues. V dropped 5 bases and J dropped 3; count of bases not matched to a gene: 8. The germline CDR1 and CDR2 sequences are MDHEN and SYDVKM. DNA for the CDR3: TGTGCCAGCAGTGGACAGGGAACACTTGACACCGGGGAGCTGTTTTTT. This translates into CASSGQGTLDTGELFF.

Remarks on this clone: An end of the junction differs from the germline gene, which may be a read error. J is TRBJ2-1 and V is TRBV7-9, with D uncertain. The length of the CDR3 is 12 residues. Germline-derived CDR1 and CDR2 are SEHNR and FQNEAQ (reference sequence). The CDR3 sequence is CSSSLASDEQFF. DNA for the CDR3: TGTTCCAGCAGCTTAGCATCGGATGAGCAGTTCTTC.

The rearrangement uses TRBV29-1 and TRBJ2-2; D gene unclear. CDR3 length equals 15 residues. The V gene's germline CDR1 is SQVTM and CDR2 ANQGSEA. V lost 4 bases, J lost 0 bases, and 12 bases lay in between. The CDR3 bases are TGCAGCGTTGTTTTGTCGCACACGAACACCGGGGAGCTGTTTTTT. Translation: CSVVLSHTNTGELFF.

The chain employs TRBV18 and TRBJ2-2; D remains ambiguous. Germline CDR1 reads KGHSH; CDR2 reads LQKENI. This CDR3 spans 17 amino acids. Trimming shortened V by 3 bases and J by 0 bases, and 14 bases separated the two germline ends. CDR3 in amino acids: CASSPFVPRANTGELFF. For the CDR3, the DNA is TGTGCCAGCTCACCCTTTGTCCCGCGCGCGAACACCGGGGAGCTGTTTTTT.

The chain has TRBV28 and TRBJ2-7, with 7 nucleotides matching TRBD1. The CDR3 extends over 13 amino acids. Germline V gene lookup returns CDR1 MDHEN and CDR2 SYDVKM. With V trimmed by 7 bases and J by 6 bases, 9 bases remained unmatched. The DNA for the CDR3 is TGTGCCAGCACGCCGGGACAGAACTCCGAGCAGTACTTC. Translating it yields CASTPGQNSEQYF.

The chain joins TRBV11-1 to TRBJ2-5; TRBD2 matches at 7 bases. This CDR3 spans 14 amino acids. Germline V gene data show CDR1 as SGHAT and CDR2 as FQDESV (reference sequence). J lost 5 bases, V lost 4 bases, and 7 bases had no gene match. CDR3 DNA sequence: TGTGCCAGCAGCTCCGTGGGACTAAAGGAGACCCAGTACTTC. As protein: CASSSVGLKETQYF. Full variable domain (missing parts from reference TRBV11-1 and TRBJ2-5): EAEVAQSPRYKITEKSQAVAFWCDPISGHATLYWYRQILGQGPELLVQFQDESVVDDSQLPKDRFSAERLKGVDSTLKIQPAELGDSAMYLCASSSVGLKETQYFGPGTRLLVL.

This clone was seen only a few times. This chain uses TRBV9 with TRBJ1-2; D unclear. V was clipped by 2 bases and J by 0 bases, with 5 bases between them. The CDR3 consists of 13 residues. CDR1 SGDLS and CDR2 YYNGEE come from the germline V gene. The CDR3 bases are TGTGCCAGCAGCGTTGCAGCTAACTATGGCTACACCTTC. It yields the protein CASSVAANYGYTF.

J is TRBJ1-5 and V is TRBV20-1, with D uncertain. V was cut by 4 bases and J by 6 bases, with 4 bases left in between. There are 10 residues in the CDR3. Germline CDR1 is DFQATT and CDR2 is SNEGSKA (reference sequence). The chain's CDR3 is CSATGQPQHF. The CDR3 DNA reads as TGCAGTGCTACAGGTCAGCCCCAGCATTTT.

This clone was recorded a few times. The chain is built from TRBV9 and TRBJ2-3, with 8 bases fitting TRBD2. V gave up 0 bases and J gave up 0 bases; unmatched junction bases: 3. Germline V lookup: CDR1 SGDLS, CDR2 YYNGEE. The length of the CDR3 is 16 residues. CDR3 nucleotides: TGTGCCAGCAGCGTAGGTTCTAGCGGGAGCACAGATACGCAGTATTTT. Its translation is CASSVGSSGSTDTQYF.

V is TRBV7-9 and J is TRBJ1-3, with 9 bases identical to TRBD1. J was trimmed by 7 bases and V by 5 bases; bases with no gene match: 9. The germline V gene has CDR1 SEHNR and CDR2 FQNEAQ (reference sequence). The CDR3 spans 15 residues. Here the CDR3 DNA reads TGTGCCAGCAGCAAAAACAGGGGGCTTGAGAACACCATATATTTT. It encodes CASSKNRGLENTIYF. The variable domain in full, with the rest retrieved from reference TRBV7-9 and TRBJ1-3, is DTGVSQNPRHKITKRGQNVTFRCDPISEHNRLYWYRQTLGQGPEFLTYFQNEAQLEKSRLLSDRFSAERPKGSFSTLEIQRTEQGDSAMYLCASSKNRGLENTIYFGEGSWLTVV.

The chain recombines TRBV7-2 with TRBJ1-3; 7 nucleotides line up with TRBD1. The ends lost 1 base at V and 0 bases at J; junction bases unmatched: 9. In germline, CDR1 is SGHTA, CDR2 FQGNSA. The CDR3 is 18 amino acids. Written as DNA, the CDR3 is TGTGCCAGCAGCTTAGGGGTTTGGGACAGCAGCTCTGGAAACACCATATATTTT. Its translation: CASSLGVWDSSSGNTIYF.

In this sample, this clone turned up a few times. This chain links TRBV6-6 with TRBJ1-5, with 12 bases lining up with TRBD1. With 7 bases clipped from V and 5 bases from J, the junction kept 6 bases outside the gene matches. Looked up from germline, CDR1 is MNHNY and CDR2 is SVGAGI (reference sequence). CDR3 length: 15 residues. CDR3 sequence: CASIAGTGGYQPQHF. DNA for the CDR3: TGTGCCAGCATTGCCGGGACAGGGGGCTATCAGCCCCAGCATTTT.

The chain recombines TRBV28 with TRBJ2-1; TRBD2 is a possible D gene (6 bases). CDR1 is MDHEN and CDR2 is SYDVKM in the germline V gene. The ends were cut back, 5 bases at V and 8 bases at J, with 22 bases in the middle. The CDR3 has 16 residues. CDR3 region: CASSILPGLRIDEQFF. The CDR3 DNA follows: TGTGCCAGCAGTATACTCCCGGGACTGAGAATTGATGAGCAGTTCTTC.

The V and J genes are TRBV2 and TRBJ2-7; D is perhaps TRBD1 (6 bases). Germline loops: CDR1 SNHLY, CDR2 FYNNEI. The CDR3 sequence is 14 residues long. Trimming removed 4 bases from V and 3 bases from J, with 13 bases in between. The CDR3, as DNA: TGTGCCAGCAGTGGGGGCCGAGGGGGCTACGAGCAGTACTTC. Translating gives CASSGGRGGYEQYF.

This sequence joins TRBV28 and TRBJ1-2; 8 positions agree with TRBD1. Germline CDR1 MDHEN, CDR2 SYDVKM. The trim removed 3 bases at V and 4 bases at J, leaving 10 bases unmatched. The CDR3 consists of 16 residues. The CDR3 reads CASSFSRTGIGYGYTF. The DNA of the CDR3 is TGTGCCAGCAGTTTCAGCCGGACAGGGATAGGCTATGGCTACACCTTC.

This clone has just a few counts. The DNA of the CDR3 is TGTGCCACCCAGGGACTAGCGGGCACCCCGGGTGAGCAGTTCTTC. Protein product: CATQGLAGTPGEQFF. This chain joins TRBV19 and TRBJ2-1; 12 bases line up with TRBD2. The V gene end was trimmed by 10 bases and the J gene end by 9 bases; junction bases not matched to a gene: 13. Germline lookup yields CDR1 LNHDA and CDR2 SQIVND (reference sequence). This CDR3 is 15 amino acids long.

The chain recombines TRBV29-1 with TRBJ2-5; D possibly corresponds to TRBD2 (5 bases). Per the germline V gene, CDR1 is SQVTM and CDR2 is ANQGSEA. The V gene lost 5 bases and the J gene lost 2 bases, with 12 bases spanning the gap. The CDR3 loop spans 13 amino acids. This CDR3 reads CSVSGRLQETQYF. CDR3 nucleotides: TGCAGCGTTAGCGGCAGACTTCAAGAGACCCAGTACTTC.

This sequence joins TRBV6-1 and TRBJ1-6; possible D gene TRBD1, 5 bases. Trimming took 10 bases from V and 13 from J, leaving 20 bases between them. The germline gives CDR1 MNHNS, CDR2 SASEGT. This CDR3 region has 13 residues. DNA for the CDR3: TGTGCCACCAAGGACACCGCCAAGTCTCCCCTCCACTTT. The encoded protein is CATKDTAKSPLHF.

The V call is TRBV6-1, the J call TRBJ1-2, with TRBD1 as a possible D gene (5 bases). The germline V and J ends were trimmed by 8 bases and 8 bases, with 21 bases remaining between them. The V gene's germline CDR1 is MNHNS and CDR2 SASEGT. This CDR3 contains 14 residues. This chain's CDR3 is CASATGGESGGYTF. DNA for the CDR3: TGTGCCAGCGCAACCGGGGGGGAATCTGGGGGCTACACCTTC.